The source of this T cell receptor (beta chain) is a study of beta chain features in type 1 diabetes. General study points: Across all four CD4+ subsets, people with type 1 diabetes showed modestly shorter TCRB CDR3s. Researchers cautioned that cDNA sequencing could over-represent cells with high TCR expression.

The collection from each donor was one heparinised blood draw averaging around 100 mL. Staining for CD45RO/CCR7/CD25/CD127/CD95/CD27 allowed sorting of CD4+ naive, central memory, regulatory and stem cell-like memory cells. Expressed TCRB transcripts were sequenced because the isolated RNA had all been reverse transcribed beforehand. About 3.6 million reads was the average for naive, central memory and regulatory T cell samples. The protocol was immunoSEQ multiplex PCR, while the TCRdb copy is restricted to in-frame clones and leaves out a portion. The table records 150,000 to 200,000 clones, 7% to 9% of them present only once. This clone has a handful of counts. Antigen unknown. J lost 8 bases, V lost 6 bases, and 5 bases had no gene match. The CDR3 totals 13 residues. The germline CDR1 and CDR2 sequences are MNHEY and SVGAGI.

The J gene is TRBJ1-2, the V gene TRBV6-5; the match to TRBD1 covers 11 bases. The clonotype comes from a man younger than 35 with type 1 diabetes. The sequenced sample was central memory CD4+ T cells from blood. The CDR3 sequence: CASRGQGAGGYTF. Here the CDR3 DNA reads TGTGCCAGCAGAGGACAGGGGGCAGGAGGCTACACCTTC.